The clone carrying this T cell receptor beta chain has at least ten counts. The antigen is unknown. The CDR3 sequence is 16 residues long. Germline assignment: CDR1 SGHTA and CDR2 FQGNSA. The J segment lost 5 bases and the V segment lost 5 bases, leaving 6 bases of the junction unmatched. The data are from a study of neurological immune-mediated disorders. Using its own MiXCR run on the 5' RACE reads, TCRdb lists one record per CDR3 protein. The sample lists tens of thousands of distinct CDR3 sequences; about 3.5% were seen once. Points from the study as a whole: Among 34 multiple sclerosis patients, phylogenetic grouping put the repertoires of 18 into a single related-CDR3 cluster, a possible signature.

This sequence originates from a man under 40 with multiple sclerosis. The V call is TRBV7-2, the J call TRBJ2-3, with TRBD2 matching over 14 bases. The sample was PBMCs. DNA of the CDR3: TGTGCCAGCAGCCTAAGACTAGCGGGGGGGATAGATACGCAGTATTTT. Residues: CASSLRLAGGIDTQYF.